This record covers a single T cell receptor (beta chain). The data originate from a study of blood T cell repertoires in COVID-19. Turning to the study itself: The origin of the acute and convalescent COVID-19 samples was the United States, Italy and Spain. PBMCs, B-cell-depleted T cells, or T cells provided the cDNA or gDNA that made up the material.

In the original workflow: Reference gene primer amplification gave nucleated cell count estimates. The protocol was immunoSEQ multiplex PCR, while the TCRdb copy is restricted to in-frame clones and leaves out a portion. The DNA gave D and trimming, while V, J and clone size come from that table. The repertoire holds some 80,000 clones, with under 85% as singletons. Germline trimming cut 5 bases from V and 7 bases from J; bases unmatched to any gene: 6. Per germline, CDR1 PRHDT and CDR2 FYEKMQ (reference sequence). The CDR3 contains 14 residues. This chain links TRBV13 with TRBJ1-4; 8 bases line up with TRBD1. Sequencing was done on a sample of peripheral blood. This clonotype originated in a human donor in a cohort sampled during active COVID-19. CDR3 DNA: TGTGCCAGCAGCCTGGACAGGGCAAGTGAAAAACTGTTTTTT. Its translation: CASSLDRASEKLFF.